The sequence of this T cell receptor (beta chain) was determined in a study of blood T cells in healthy people across ages. Per germline, CDR1 LNHNV and CDR2 YYDKDF (reference sequence). Trimming cost V 5 bases and J 1 base, with 16 bases left between them. The CDR3 loop spans 16 amino acids. A J-beta primer mix and a sample-barcoded 5' primer were used in a second PCR of roughly 7 to 12 cycles. From the 5' RACE reads, TCRdb called clonotypes with MiXCR, one entry per CDR3 protein. The profile shows 1.6 million or so distinct CDR3 sequences, about 31% of them singletons. The chain is built from TRBV15 and TRBJ2-3; no clear D. This receptor was obtained from a woman between 25 and 40 years old in good health. Sequenced sample: blood. CDR3 nucleotide sequence: TGTGCCACCAGCTTCGAAGAGGCTGGGCGCACAGATACGCAGTATTTT. Translation: CATSFEEAGRTDTQYF.